This T cell receptor beta chain was identified in a study of blood T cell repertoires in COVID-19. Overall study: From the United States, Italy and Spain came samples of acute and convalescent COVID-19. From T cells, B-cell-depleted T cells, or PBMCs came the material, which was cDNA or gDNA.

CDR1 is GTSNPN and CDR2 is SVGIG in the germline V gene (reference sequence). The CDR3 runs 18 residues. V lost 0 bases, J lost 9 bases, and 18 bases stayed unmatched. Authors' data handling: Researchers report that nucleated cell counts were estimated from reference gene primer amplification. Some clones are missing from TCRdb's copy, which holds only in-frame ones; the method was immunoSEQ multiplex PCR. V, J and clone size were drawn from that table, and D and trimming were deduced from the DNA. The repertoire holds about 160,000 clones, over 80% seen once, with approximately 4.6% in the top ten. Sample: peripheral blood. The rearrangement links TRBV30 to TRBJ2-3, with 10 bases identical to TRBD2. This sequence was found in a woman in her fifties or sixties with acute or convalescent COVID-19. In DNA form, the CDR3 reads TGTGCCTGGAGTGTACTCGGCAAGTCTGGACTAGCGGATTGGACGCAGTATTTT. Translation: CAWSVLGKSGLADWTQYF.